Listed below are T cell receptor beta chains from one sample, sequenced in a study of shared clonotypes between healthy human individuals. Produced via immunoSEQ multiplex PCR; TCRdb's table is partial and in-frame only. The sample contains some 1.4 million clones, 96% of which appear only once. Sequenced sample: naive CD4+ T cells sorted from blood. Source of these receptors: a man in his thirties or forties in good health. The CDR3 runs from the conserved cysteine through the conserved F or W. The D gene is left open where the match is weak. Clone size appears in some rows only: once, few, many, or a class for an expanded clone.

V: TRBV5-1
J: TRBJ2-5
size: once
D: TRBD2
DNA: TGCGCCAGCAGCTTGGCCAGCGGGAGTGACGTTTGGACCCAGTACTTC
CDR3: CASSLASGSDVWTQYF

V: TRBV18
J: TRBJ2-2
size: NA
D: NA
DNA: TGTGCCAGCTCACGGAAACTAGCTACCGGGGAGCTGTTTTTT
CDR3: CASSRKLATGELFF

V: TRBV28
J: TRBJ1-2
size: NA
D: NA
DNA: TGTGCCAGCGGCCGGGGCAACCCCTATGGCTACACCTTC
CDR3: CASGRGNPYGYTF

V: TRBV10-3
J: TRBJ2-5
size: NA
D: TRBD2
DNA: TGTGCCATCAGTGTTCATGGGGGGAGGGCCGAAGAGACCCAGTACTTC
CDR3: CAISVHGGRAEETQYF

V: TRBV11-2
J: TRBJ2-7
size: NA
D: TRBD2
DNA: TGTGCCAGCAGTCTGAGTGCCCTAGCGGGAGGGGAGCAGTACTTC
CDR3: CASSLSALAGGEQYF

V: TRBV5-1
J: TRBJ2-2
size: NA
D: NA
DNA: TGCGCCAGCAGCCAAGGCGCGACGAACACCGGGGAGCTGTTTTTT
CDR3: CASSQGATNTGELFF

V: TRBV29-1
J: TRBJ1-1
size: NA
D: NA
DNA: TGCAGCGTTGTACGGCCTTTGAACACTGAAGCTTTCTTT
CDR3: CSVVRPLNTEAFF

V: TRBV10-1
J: TRBJ2-1
size: NA
D: NA
DNA: TGCGCCAGCAGTGAGGCAGGGGTTAGCAATGAGCAGTTCTTC
CDR3: CASSEAGVSNEQFF

V: TRBV6-4
J: TRBJ1-1
size: NA
D: NA
DNA: TGTGCCAGCAGTGAAGGGGGGAGTTCTGAAGCTTTCTTT
CDR3: CASSEGGSSEAFF

V: TRBV7-2
J: TRBJ2-7
size: NA
D: NA
DNA: TGTGCCAGCAGCTTAGATCTCCGCTCCCTCGAGCAGTACTTC
CDR3: CASSLDLRSLEQYF

V: TRBV5-5
J: TRBJ2-5
size: NA
D: TRBD1
DNA: TGTGCCAGCAGCTTGGGGACAGGGGGGCAAGAGACCCAGTACTTC
CDR3: CASSLGTGGQETQYF

V: TRBV25-1
J: TRBJ2-3
size: NA
D: NA
DNA: TGTGCCAGCAGTGAGGGGACCAAGGGTACGCAGTATTTT
CDR3: CASSEGTKGTQYF

V: TRBV18
J: TRBJ1-4
size: few
D: NA
DNA: TGTGCCAGCTCGCCGTTGGAAAAACTGTTTTTT
CDR3: CASSPLEKLFF

V: TRBV4-2
J: TRBJ2-2
size: NA
D: NA
DNA: TGTGCCAGCAGCCAAGATCAGGACACCGGGGAGCTGTTTTTT
CDR3: CASSQDQDTGELFF

V: TRBV2
J: TRBJ1-2
size: once
D: NA
DNA: TGTGCCAGCAAGGACAAGTTCTCTGGCTACACCTTC
CDR3: CASKDKFSGYTF

V: TRBV6-1
J: TRBJ2-7
size: NA
D: NA
DNA: TGTGCCAGCAGTGAAACCCGGGGTACCTACGAGCAGTACTTC
CDR3: CASSETRGTYEQYF

V: TRBV28
J: TRBJ1-5
size: NA
D: NA
DNA: TGTGCCAGCAGCCACCGGGGGGGGACGGGACTATATAGCAATCAGCCCCAGCATTTT
CDR3: CASSHRGGTGLYSNQPQHF

V: TRBV25-1
J: TRBJ2-2
size: NA
D: NA
DNA: TGTGCCAGCAGTGGGTACATACCGACAAACACCGGGGAGCTGTTTTTT
CDR3: CASSGYIPTNTGELFF

V: TRBV7-8
J: TRBJ2-7
size: NA
D: NA
DNA: TGTGCCAGCAGTTATTCTGGGGGGAAAATGGACGAGCAGTACTTC
CDR3: CASSYSGGKMDEQYF

V: TRBV5-1
J: TRBJ2-1
size: once
D: TRBD2
DNA: TGCGCCAGCAGCTTGGCACTAGCGGGTAACAATGAGCAGTTCTTC
CDR3: CASSLALAGNNEQFF

V: TRBV7-9
J: TRBJ1-1
size: NA
D: NA
DNA: TGTGCCAGCAGCGCGGGACACAACCTGGACACTGAAGCTTTCTTT
CDR3: CASSAGHNLDTEAFF

V: TRBV4-1
J: TRBJ2-3
size: NA
D: NA
DNA: TGCGCCAGCAGCCCGAAGGGGGGGGACGGCACAGATACGCAGTATTTT
CDR3: CASSPKGGDGTDTQYF

V: TRBV12-5
J: TRBJ2-1
size: NA
D: TRBD2
DNA: TGTGCTAGTGGTTTGGGACTAGCGGGAGTAGGAAGCCACAATGAGCAGTTCTTC
CDR3: CASGLGLAGVGSHNEQFF

V: TRBV6-5
J: TRBJ1-2
size: NA
D: TRBD1
DNA: TGTGCCAGCAGTCCACCCCCGACAGGGGACTATGGCTACACCTTC
CDR3: CASSPPPTGDYGYTF

V: TRBV5-1
J: TRBJ2-5
size: NA
D: TRBD2
DNA: TGCGCCAGCAGCCCTACCTCGGGACTAGCGCTCCAAGAGACCCAGTACTTC
CDR3: CASSPTSGLALQETQYF

V: TRBV9
J: TRBJ1-1
size: NA
D: TRBD1
DNA: TGTGCCAGCAGCTCAACAGGGGTAATGAACACTGAAGCTTTCTTT
CDR3: CASSSTGVMNTEAFF

V: TRBV11-3
J: TRBJ2-3
size: NA
D: NA
DNA: TGTGCCAGCAGCCAAGGAGGGGGGGGCAAGACAGATACGCAGTATTTT
CDR3: CASSQGGGGKTDTQYF

V: TRBV10-3
J: TRBJ2-7
size: NA
D: TRBD2
DNA: TGTGCCATCAGCGGACTAGCGGGCGTGTCGTATTTCTTC
CDR3: CAISGLAGVSYFF

V: TRBV5-4
J: TRBJ2-7
size: NA
D: NA
DNA: TGTGCCAGCAGCTTGGGCCGATTCATCGACGAGCAGTACTTC
CDR3: CASSLGRFIDEQYF

V: TRBV11-3
J: TRBJ2-1
size: NA
D: TRBD2
DNA: TGTGCCAGCAGCTTAGATCCGCGGGGGAGCTCCTACAATGAGCAGTTCTTC
CDR3: CASSLDPRGSSYNEQFF

V: TRBV4-2
J: TRBJ2-1
size: NA
D: TRBD2
DNA: TGTGCCAGCAGGAGGACTAGCGGGAGGGGTTATCGTGAGCAGTTCTTC
CDR3: CASRRTSGRGYREQFF

V: TRBV4-1
J: TRBJ2-5
size: NA
D: NA
DNA: TGCGCCAGCAGCCAAGATTGGGGATCACAAGAGACCCAGTACTTC
CDR3: CASSQDWGSQETQYF

V: TRBV28
J: TRBJ1-5
size: NA
D: NA
DNA: TGTGCCAGCAGTTTCATCCCGCGCCTGAACAATCAGCCCCAGCATTTT
CDR3: CASSFIPRLNNQPQHF

V: TRBV2
J: TRBJ1-5
size: NA
D: TRBD1
DNA: TGTGCCAGCAGGATGGAGACAGGGAATCAGCCCCAGCATTTT
CDR3: CASRMETGNQPQHF

V: TRBV7-3
J: TRBJ2-3
size: NA
D: NA
DNA: TGTGCCAGCAGCTTAATGTTCGCGGATACGCAGTATTTT
CDR3: CASSLMFADTQYF

V: TRBV11-1
J: TRBJ1-5
size: NA
D: NA
DNA: TGTGCCAGCAGCTTAGGTGAACCGGGGCAGCCCCAGCATTTT
CDR3: CASSLGEPGQPQHF

V: TRBV7-2
J: TRBJ2-1
size: NA
D: NA
DNA: TGTGCCAGCAGCGCCTTAGCGGTGTACAATGAGCAGTTCTTC
CDR3: CASSALAVYNEQFF

V: TRBV9
J: TRBJ2-2
size: NA
D: TRBD2
DNA: TGTGCCAGCAGCGTAGGGACTAGCGGGGCCGGGGAGCTGTTTTTT
CDR3: CASSVGTSGAGELFF

V: TRBV5-1
J: TRBJ1-3
size: NA
D: NA
DNA: TGCGCCAGCAGCTACGGGACGGCTGGAAACACCATATATTTT
CDR3: CASSYGTAGNTIYF

V: TRBV10-3
J: TRBJ2-1
size: NA
D: NA
DNA: TGTGCCATCATACAGGACAGCTCCTACAATGAGCAGTTCTTC
CDR3: CAIIQDSSYNEQFF

V: TRBV2
J: TRBJ2-3
size: NA
D: NA
DNA: TGTGCCAGCAGTGACCTATTGACTCCCCAATCCACAGATACGCAGTATTTT
CDR3: CASSDLLTPQSTDTQYF

V: TRBV7-6
J: TRBJ1-3
size: NA
D: NA
DNA: TGTGCCAGCAGCTTAGTCTCGGGGGGCCCTGGAAACACCATATATTTT
CDR3: CASSLVSGGPGNTIYF

V: TRBV28
J: TRBJ2-7
size: NA
D: TRBD2
DNA: TGTGCCAGCAGCCGCCCAGCGGGAGACTCCTACGAGCAGTACTTC
CDR3: CASSRPAGDSYEQYF

V: TRBV29-1
J: TRBJ2-5
size: NA
D: TRBD2
DNA: TGCAGCGTCGAGACTAGCGGGATAGGAGGGACCCAGTACTTC
CDR3: CSVETSGIGGTQYF

V: TRBV18
J: TRBJ1-2
size: NA
D: NA
DNA: TGTGCCAGCTCACCATCCGGGACTCAAGACGGCGGCTACACCTTC
CDR3: CASSPSGTQDGGYTF

V: TRBV9
J: TRBJ2-1
size: NA
D: TRBD2
DNA: TGTGCCAGCAGCGTAGGTCTGCGGGAGCTTCAAAATGAGCAGTTCTTC
CDR3: CASSVGLRELQNEQFF

V: TRBV14
J: TRBJ2-7
size: NA
D: TRBD2
DNA: TGTGCCCGCAGCCCAGCGGGGGGGAGGGGTCCGAGGGAGCAGTACTTC
CDR3: CARSPAGGRGPREQYF

V: TRBV19
J: TRBJ2-7
size: NA
D: NA
DNA: TGTGCCAGTAGTATAAAAGGCCACGAGCAGTACTTC
CDR3: CASSIKGHEQYF

V: TRBV5-1
J: TRBJ2-3
size: NA
D: NA
DNA: TGCGCCAGCGGGGTACACACAGATACGCAGTATTTT
CDR3: CASGVHTDTQYF

V: TRBV6-5
J: TRBJ2-1
size: NA
D: NA
DNA: TGTGCCAGCAGTTCATCGATGGGGGCCGTCGGAAATGAGCAGTTCTTC
CDR3: CASSSSMGAVGNEQFF